This T cell receptor beta chain derives from a study of blood T cell repertoires in COVID-19. Trimming left V 2 bases short and J 3 bases short, with 8 bases between. CDR1 and CDR2 from the germline V gene are WSHSY and SAAADI. The CDR3 is 13 amino acids. In the authors' workflow: Researchers report that nucleated cell counts were estimated from reference gene primer amplification. Generated by immunoSEQ multiplex PCR, the TCRdb table keeps only in-frame clones and is missing some. V, J and clone size are taken as reported in that table, and D and trimming were inferred from the DNA itself. The sample contains 40,000 to 50,000 clones, 85% to 90% of which appear only once. This clone has only one observation.

Sequenced input: peripheral blood. This clonotype originated in a human donor in a cohort sampled during active COVID-19. This chain joins TRBV10-2 and TRBJ2-7; no clear D. The CDR3 spells CASSENYLYEQYF. CDR3 DNA sequence: TGCGCCAGCAGTGAGAACTACCTCTACGAGCAGTACTTC.